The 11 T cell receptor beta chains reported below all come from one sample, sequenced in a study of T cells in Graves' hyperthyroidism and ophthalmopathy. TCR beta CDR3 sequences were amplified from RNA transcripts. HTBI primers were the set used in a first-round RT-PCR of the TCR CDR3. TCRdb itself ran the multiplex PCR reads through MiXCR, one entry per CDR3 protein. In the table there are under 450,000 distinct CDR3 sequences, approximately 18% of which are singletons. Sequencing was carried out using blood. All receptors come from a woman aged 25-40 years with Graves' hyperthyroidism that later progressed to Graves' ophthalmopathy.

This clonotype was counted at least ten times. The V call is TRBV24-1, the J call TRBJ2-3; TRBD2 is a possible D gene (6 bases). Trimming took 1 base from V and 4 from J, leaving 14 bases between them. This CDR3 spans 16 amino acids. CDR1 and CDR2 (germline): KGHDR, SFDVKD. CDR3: CATSDFSPGVADTQYF. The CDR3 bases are TGTGCCACCAGTGATTTCTCGCCGGGAGTGGCAGATACGCAGTATTTT.

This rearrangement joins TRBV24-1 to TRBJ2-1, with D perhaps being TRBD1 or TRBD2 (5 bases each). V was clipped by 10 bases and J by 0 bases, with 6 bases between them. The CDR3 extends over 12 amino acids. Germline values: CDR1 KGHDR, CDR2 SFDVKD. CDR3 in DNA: TGTGCCACGAGGGGCTCCTACAATGAGCAGTTCTTC. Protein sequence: CATRGSYNEQFF.

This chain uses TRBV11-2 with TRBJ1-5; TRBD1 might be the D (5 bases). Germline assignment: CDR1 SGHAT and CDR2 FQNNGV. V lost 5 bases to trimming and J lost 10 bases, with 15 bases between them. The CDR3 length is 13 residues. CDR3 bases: TGTGCCAGCAGCCCTAGGGACGAAGGACCCCAGCATTTT. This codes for CASSPRDEGPQHF.

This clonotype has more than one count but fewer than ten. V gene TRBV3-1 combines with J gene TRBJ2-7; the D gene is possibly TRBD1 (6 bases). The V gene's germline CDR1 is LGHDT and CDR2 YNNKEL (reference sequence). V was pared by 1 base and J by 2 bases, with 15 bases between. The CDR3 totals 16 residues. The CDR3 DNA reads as TGTGCCAGCAGCCAAGTCTTTGGACAGATCCCCTACGAGCAGTACTTC. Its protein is CASSQVFGQIPYEQYF.

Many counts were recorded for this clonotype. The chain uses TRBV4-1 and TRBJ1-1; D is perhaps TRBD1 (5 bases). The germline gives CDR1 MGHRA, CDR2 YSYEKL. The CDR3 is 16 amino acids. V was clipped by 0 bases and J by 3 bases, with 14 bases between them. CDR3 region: CASSQDRRGSDTEAFF. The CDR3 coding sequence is TGCGCCAGCAGCCAAGATCGGAGGGGCTCGGACACTGAAGCTTTCTTT.

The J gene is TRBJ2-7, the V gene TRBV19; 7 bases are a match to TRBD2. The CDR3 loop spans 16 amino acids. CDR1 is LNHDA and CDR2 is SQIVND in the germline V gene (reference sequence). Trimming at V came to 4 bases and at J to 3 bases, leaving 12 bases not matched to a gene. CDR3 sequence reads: CASSSGRARRDYEQYF. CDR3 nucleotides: TGTGCCAGTAGTAGCGGGAGAGCTCGGAGGGACTACGAGCAGTACTTC.

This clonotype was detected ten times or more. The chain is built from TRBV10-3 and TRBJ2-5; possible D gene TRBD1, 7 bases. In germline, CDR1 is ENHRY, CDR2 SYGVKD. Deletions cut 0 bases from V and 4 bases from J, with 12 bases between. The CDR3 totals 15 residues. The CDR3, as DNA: TGTGCCATCAGTGAGTCAGCAGGGGGGCGAGAGACCCAGTACTTC. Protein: CAISESAGGRETQYF.

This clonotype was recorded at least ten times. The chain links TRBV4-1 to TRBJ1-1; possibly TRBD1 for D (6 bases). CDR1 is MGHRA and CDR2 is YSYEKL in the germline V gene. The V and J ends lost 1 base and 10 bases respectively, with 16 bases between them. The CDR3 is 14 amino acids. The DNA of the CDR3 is TGCGCCAGCAGCCAAGGATCTTGGGGACAAGGAGCTTTCTTT. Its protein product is CASSQGSWGQGAFF.

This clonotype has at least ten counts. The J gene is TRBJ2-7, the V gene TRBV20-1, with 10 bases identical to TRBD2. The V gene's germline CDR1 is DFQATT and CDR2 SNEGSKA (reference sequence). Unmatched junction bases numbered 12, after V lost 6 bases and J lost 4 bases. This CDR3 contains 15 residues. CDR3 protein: CSAPNIAGGAYEQYF. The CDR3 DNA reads TGCAGTGCCCCCAATATAGCGGGAGGTGCGTACGAGCAGTACTTC.

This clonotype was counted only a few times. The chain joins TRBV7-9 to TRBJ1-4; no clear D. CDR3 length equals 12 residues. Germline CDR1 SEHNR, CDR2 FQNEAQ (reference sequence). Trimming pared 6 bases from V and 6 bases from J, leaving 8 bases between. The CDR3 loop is CASREKDEKLFF. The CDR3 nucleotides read TGTGCCAGCAGGGAGAAAGATGAAAAACTGTTTTTT.

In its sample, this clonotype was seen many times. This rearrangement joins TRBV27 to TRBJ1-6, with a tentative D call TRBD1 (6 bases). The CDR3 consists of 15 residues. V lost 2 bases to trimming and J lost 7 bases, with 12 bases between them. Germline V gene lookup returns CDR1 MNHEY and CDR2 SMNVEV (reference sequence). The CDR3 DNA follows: TGTGCCAGCAGTTTACTCAGGGGAATCAATTCACCCCTCCACTTT. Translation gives CASSLLRGINSPLHF.